The present T cell receptor beta chain was sequenced within a study of T cell responses to AZD1222 COVID-19 vaccine. Turning to the study itself: Second doses at about 4 or about 12 weeks were pooled.

CDR3 size: 10 residues. Germline CDR1 and CDR2: SSHAT and FNYEAQ (reference sequence). Study-wide results and limits: The study found vaccine-associated CD4 TCRs spanning spike, dominant at 160-218 and 743-854. None of the repertoires were sampled until the peak T cell response had passed.

A word on this clone: Antigen specificity is unknown. An end of the junction differs from the germline gene, which may be a read error.

The method was immunoSEQ multiplex PCR; TCRdb's version includes in-frame clones alone and lacks a portion of them. The table records 150,000 or so clones, approximately 88% of them present only once. V is TRBV7-7 and J is TRBJ1-5, with D unclear. This clonotype was obtained from an adult in good health. The material sequenced was peripheral blood, taken on day 0 of AZD1222 vaccination. The CDR3 is CASSLRPQHF. The CDR3 nucleotides are TGTGCTAGCAGCTTGAGGCCCCAGCATTTT. Supplemented by reference TRBV7-7 and TRBJ1-5, the full variable domain reads GAGVSQSPRYKVTKRGQDVTLRCDPISSHATLYWYQQALGQGPEFLTYFNYEAQPDKSGLPSDRFSAERPEGSISTLTIQRTEQRDSAMYRCASSLRPQHFGDGTRLSIL.